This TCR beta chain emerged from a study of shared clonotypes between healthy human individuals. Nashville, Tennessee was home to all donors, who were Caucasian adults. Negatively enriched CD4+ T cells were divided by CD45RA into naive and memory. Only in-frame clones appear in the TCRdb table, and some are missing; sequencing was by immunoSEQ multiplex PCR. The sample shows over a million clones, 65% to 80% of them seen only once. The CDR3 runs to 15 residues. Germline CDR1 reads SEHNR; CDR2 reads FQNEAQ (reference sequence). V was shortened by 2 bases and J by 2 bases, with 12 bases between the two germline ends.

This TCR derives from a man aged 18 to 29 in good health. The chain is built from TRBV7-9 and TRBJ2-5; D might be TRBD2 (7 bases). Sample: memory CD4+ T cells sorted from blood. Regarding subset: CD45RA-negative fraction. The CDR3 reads CASSLKQGGQETQYF. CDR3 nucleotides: TGTGCCAGCAGCTTAAAACAGGGAGGGCAAGAGACCCAGTACTTC.